Below are 4 T cell receptor beta chains sequenced from a single sample in a study of blood T cell repertoires in COVID-19. Libraries were prepared by immunoSEQ multiplex PCR; TCRdb keeps only in-frame clonotypes and omits some of them. The sample holds about 40,000 clones, about 79% seen once. The sequencing input was peripheral blood. The receptor set was obtained from an older woman with acute or convalescent COVID-19.

The chain combines TRBV5-8 with TRBJ2-7; D possibly corresponds to TRBD1 (6 bases). This CDR3 has 16 amino acids. Germline V lookup: CDR1 SGHTS, CDR2 YDEGEE. With 1 base removed from V and 2 bases from J, the gap between germline ends came to 16 bases. The CDR3 spells CASSLRPSTGTYEQYF. In nucleotides, the CDR3 is TGTGCCAGCAGCTTGCGACCATCGACAGGAACCTACGAGCAGTACTTC.

This chain joins TRBV5-6 and TRBJ2-7; 8 nucleotides match TRBD1. Germline-derived CDR1 and CDR2 are SGHDT and YYEEEE. The junction had 5 bases not matched to a gene; V was cut back by 4 bases and J by 2 bases. This CDR3 region has 14 residues. This CDR3 reads CASSLGQGPYEQYF. CDR3 in DNA: TGTGCCAGCAGCCTAGGACAGGGCCCCTACGAGCAGTACTTC.

CDR3 region: CASSMAAGGYNEQFF. The DNA of the CDR3 is TGCGCCAGCAGCATGGCGGCGGGGGGTTACAATGAGCAGTTCTTC. V usage is TRBV5-1 and J usage is TRBJ2-1, with 8 nucleotides matching TRBD2. The CDR3 totals 15 residues. The germline CDR1 and CDR2 sequences are SGHRS and YFSETQ. V trimming: 4 bases; J trimming: 4 bases; junction bases outside the gene matches: 7. Based on the CDR3 plus reference TRBV5-1 and TRBJ2-1, the full variable domain is KAGVTQTPRYLIKTRGQQVTLSCSPISGHRSVSWYQQTPGQGLQFLFEYFSETQRNKGNFPGRFSGRQFSNSRSEMNVSTLELGDSALYLCASSMAAGGYNEQFFGPGTRLTVL.

The chain links TRBV5-1 to TRBJ2-1; D unclear. The CDR3 spans 15 residues. Looked up from germline, CDR1 is SGHRS and CDR2 is YFSETQ. V gave up 1 base and J gave up 3 bases, with 11 bases separating them. The CDR3 reads CASSLSVSGYNEQFF. CDR3 coding DNA: TGCGCCAGCAGCTTGTCCGTATCGGGCTACAATGAGCAGTTCTTC.